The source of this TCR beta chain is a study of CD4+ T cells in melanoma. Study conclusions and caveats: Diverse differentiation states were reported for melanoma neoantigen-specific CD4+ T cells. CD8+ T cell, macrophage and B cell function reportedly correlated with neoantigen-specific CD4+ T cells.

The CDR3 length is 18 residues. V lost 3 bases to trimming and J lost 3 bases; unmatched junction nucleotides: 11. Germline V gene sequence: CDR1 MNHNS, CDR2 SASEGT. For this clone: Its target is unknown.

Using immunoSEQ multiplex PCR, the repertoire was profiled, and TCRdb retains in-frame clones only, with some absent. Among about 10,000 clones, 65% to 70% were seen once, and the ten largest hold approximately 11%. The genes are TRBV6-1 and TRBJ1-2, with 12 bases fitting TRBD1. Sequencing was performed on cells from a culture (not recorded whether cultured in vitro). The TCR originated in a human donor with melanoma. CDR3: CASSDVLYGTGGHYGYTF. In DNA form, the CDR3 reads TGTGCCAGCAGTGACGTTCTTTATGGGACAGGGGGCCACTATGGCTACACCTTC.